These T cell receptor beta chains were read from a single sample in a study of cytomegalovirus exposure and HLA in healthy donors. Here immunoSEQ multiplex PCR was the method, and the copy in TCRdb shows in-frame clones only, minus some. The sample has roughly 23,000 clones; 70% to 80% are singletons. Specimen: PBMCs. Receptors originate from a man aged 60-69 years in good health and CMV-seronegative. Both conserved end residues are part of each CDR3. Fields, in order: clone size, J gene, D gene, CDR3 length, V gene, CDR3 protein, CDR3 DNA. A D gene is named only where the DNA matches it firmly. Size tells how often a clone was seen (once, few, many) or the class of an expanded clone, and some rows leave it out.

clone_size: .
j_call: TRBJ1-5
d_call: .
cdr3_length: 15
v_call: TRBV27
cdr3_aa: CASSLSAGVDQPQHF
cdr3_nt: TGTGCCAGCAGTTTATCGGCAGGGGTGGATCAGCCCCAGCATTTT

clone_size: .
j_call: TRBJ1-1
d_call: .
cdr3_length: 16
v_call: TRBV5-4
cdr3_aa: CASSFGRNGVGTEAFF
cdr3_nt: TGTGCCAGCAGCTTCGGCCGAAACGGGGTTGGCACTGAAGCTTTCTTT

clone_size: .
j_call: TRBJ2-7
d_call: .
cdr3_length: 12
v_call: TRBV4-1
cdr3_aa: CASSQVASEQYF
cdr3_nt: TGCGCCAGCAGCCAAGTGGCTAGCGAGCAGTACTTC

clone_size: few
j_call: TRBJ2-1
d_call: .
cdr3_length: 16
v_call: TRBV6-5
cdr3_aa: CASSYTSGHSYNEQFF
cdr3_nt: TGTGCCAGCAGTTACACCTCAGGACACTCCTACAATGAGCAGTTCTTC

clone_size: .
j_call: TRBJ1-2
d_call: .
cdr3_length: 14
v_call: TRBV5-1
cdr3_aa: CASSLDGTNYGYTF
cdr3_nt: TGCGCCAGCAGCCTGGACGGGACTAACTATGGCTACACCTTC

clone_size: .
j_call: TRBJ1-1
d_call: .
cdr3_length: 14
v_call: TRBV27
cdr3_aa: CASRGQFMNTEAFF
cdr3_nt: TGTGCCAGCAGAGGACAGTTCATGAACACTGAAGCTTTCTTT

clone_size: .
j_call: TRBJ2-7
d_call: TRBD2
cdr3_length: 16
v_call: TRBV2
cdr3_aa: CASSGWGAGDLYEQYF
cdr3_nt: TGTGCCAGCAGTGGGTGGGGAGCGGGAGATCTATACGAGCAGTACTTC

clone_size: .
j_call: TRBJ1-2
d_call: TRBD1
cdr3_length: 14
v_call: TRBV6-1
cdr3_aa: CASREGDSSYGYTF
cdr3_nt: TGTGCCAGCAGGGAGGGGGACAGTAGCTATGGCTACACCTTC

clone_size: few
j_call: TRBJ1-3
d_call: .
cdr3_length: 16
v_call: TRBV7-9
cdr3_aa: CASSLLGFSPRNTIYF
cdr3_nt: TGTGCCAGCAGCTTATTGGGTTTTTCCCCGAGGAACACCATATATTTT

clone_size: .
j_call: TRBJ2-1
d_call: TRBD2
cdr3_length: 17
v_call: TRBV15
cdr3_aa: CATSRTGTSGRYNEQFF
cdr3_nt: TGTGCCACCAGCAGGACAGGGACTAGCGGCCGCTACAATGAGCAGTTCTTC

clone_size: .
j_call: TRBJ2-7
d_call: .
cdr3_length: 14
v_call: TRBV2
cdr3_aa: CASARFSVSYEQYF
cdr3_nt: TGTGCCAGCGCCCGTTTTAGCGTCTCCTACGAGCAGTACTTC

clone_size: .
j_call: TRBJ2-1
d_call: .
cdr3_length: 11
v_call: TRBV20-1
cdr3_aa: CSAQRPRGQFF
cdr3_nt: TGCAGTGCTCAGCGTCCCCGCGGGCAGTTCTTC

clone_size: .
j_call: TRBJ1-1
d_call: TRBD1
cdr3_length: 12
v_call: TRBV29-1
cdr3_aa: CSAGQGAIKAFF
cdr3_nt: TGCAGCGCGGGACAGGGGGCGATTAAAGCTTTCTTT

clone_size: .
j_call: TRBJ2-1
d_call: TRBD2
cdr3_length: 14
v_call: TRBV5-6
cdr3_aa: CASSLDGGRGEQFF
cdr3_nt: TGTGCCAGCAGCTTGGATGGCGGGAGGGGTGAGCAGTTCTTC

clone_size: few
j_call: TRBJ2-7
d_call: TRBD1
cdr3_length: 13
v_call: TRBV18
cdr3_aa: CASSLGQSYEQYF
cdr3_nt: TGTGCCAGCTCACTGGGACAGTCCTACGAGCAGTACTTC

clone_size: .
j_call: TRBJ2-3
d_call: .
cdr3_length: 15
v_call: TRBV6-1
cdr3_aa: CASSDAGAGADTQYF
cdr3_nt: TGTGCCAGCAGTGATGCGGGGGCAGGTGCAGATACGCAGTATTTT

clone_size: few
j_call: TRBJ1-1
d_call: .
cdr3_length: 11
v_call: TRBV7-2
cdr3_aa: CASSLWSEAFF
cdr3_nt: TGTGCCAGCAGCTTATGGAGTGAAGCTTTCTTT

clone_size: .
j_call: TRBJ1-2
d_call: .
cdr3_length: 15
v_call: TRBV19
cdr3_aa: CASSIDRRGAGGYTF
cdr3_nt: TGTGCCAGTAGTATAGATCGGAGGGGCGCGGGAGGCTACACCTTC

clone_size: once
j_call: TRBJ2-5
d_call: .
cdr3_length: 13
v_call: TRBV16
cdr3_aa: CASSLGTHNAQYF
cdr3_nt: TGTGCCAGCAGCCTGGGGACTCACAATGCCCAGTACTTC

clone_size: .
j_call: TRBJ1-6
d_call: TRBD1
cdr3_length: 18
v_call: TRBV5-4
cdr3_aa: CASSPGQGGGGKNSPLHF
cdr3_nt: TGTGCCAGCAGCCCAGGACAGGGTGGGGGTGGGAAAAATTCACCCCTCCACTTT

clone_size: .
j_call: TRBJ2-2
d_call: TRBD2
cdr3_length: 22
v_call: TRBV2
cdr3_aa: CAVIHPVGRSGTRGRGAGELFF
cdr3_nt: TGTGCCGTCATTCACCCAGTCGGACGGTCCGGGACTAGGGGGAGGGGAGCCGGGGAGCTGTTTTTT

clone_size: .
j_call: TRBJ1-1
d_call: TRBD1
cdr3_length: 14
v_call: TRBV19
cdr3_aa: CASSSRQGGTEAFF
cdr3_nt: TGTGCCAGTAGTTCACGACAGGGGGGAACTGAAGCTTTCTTT

clone_size: .
j_call: TRBJ2-1
d_call: .
cdr3_length: 17
v_call: TRBV6-1
cdr3_aa: CASSESRLGANYNEQFF
cdr3_nt: TGTGCCAGCAGTGAATCGCGGCTGGGGGCGAATTACAATGAGCAGTTCTTC

clone_size: .
j_call: TRBJ2-7
d_call: .
cdr3_length: 15
v_call: TRBV6-6
cdr3_aa: CASSYLSPSSYEQYF
cdr3_nt: TGTGCCAGCAGTTACTTATCGCCGAGCTCCTACGAGCAGTACTTC

clone_size: once
j_call: TRBJ2-3
d_call: .
cdr3_length: 16
v_call: TRBV28
cdr3_aa: CASSYPLAGAGHTQYF
cdr3_nt: TGTGCCAGCAGTTACCCCCTTGCGGGGGCGGGACATACGCAGTATTTT

clone_size: .
j_call: TRBJ1-4
d_call: .
cdr3_length: 15
v_call: TRBV5-1
cdr3_aa: CASSLYRGSNEKLFF
cdr3_nt: TGCGCCAGCAGCTTGTATCGGGGGTCTAATGAAAAACTGTTTTTT

clone_size: .
j_call: TRBJ2-3
d_call: TRBD1
cdr3_length: 15
v_call: TRBV2
cdr3_aa: CASSIDRGIGDTQYF
cdr3_nt: TGTGCCAGCAGTATAGACAGGGGTATCGGAGATACGCAGTATTTT

clone_size: once
j_call: TRBJ2-5
d_call: TRBD1
cdr3_length: 14
v_call: TRBV4-1
cdr3_aa: CASSQGQGAETQYF
cdr3_nt: TGCGCCAGCAGCCAAGGACAGGGGGCTGAGACCCAGTACTTC

clone_size: .
j_call: TRBJ1-2
d_call: TRBD1
cdr3_length: 15
v_call: TRBV4-2
cdr3_aa: CASSPRTGDDYGYTF
cdr3_nt: TGTGCCAGCAGCCCCCGGACAGGGGATGACTATGGCTACACCTTC